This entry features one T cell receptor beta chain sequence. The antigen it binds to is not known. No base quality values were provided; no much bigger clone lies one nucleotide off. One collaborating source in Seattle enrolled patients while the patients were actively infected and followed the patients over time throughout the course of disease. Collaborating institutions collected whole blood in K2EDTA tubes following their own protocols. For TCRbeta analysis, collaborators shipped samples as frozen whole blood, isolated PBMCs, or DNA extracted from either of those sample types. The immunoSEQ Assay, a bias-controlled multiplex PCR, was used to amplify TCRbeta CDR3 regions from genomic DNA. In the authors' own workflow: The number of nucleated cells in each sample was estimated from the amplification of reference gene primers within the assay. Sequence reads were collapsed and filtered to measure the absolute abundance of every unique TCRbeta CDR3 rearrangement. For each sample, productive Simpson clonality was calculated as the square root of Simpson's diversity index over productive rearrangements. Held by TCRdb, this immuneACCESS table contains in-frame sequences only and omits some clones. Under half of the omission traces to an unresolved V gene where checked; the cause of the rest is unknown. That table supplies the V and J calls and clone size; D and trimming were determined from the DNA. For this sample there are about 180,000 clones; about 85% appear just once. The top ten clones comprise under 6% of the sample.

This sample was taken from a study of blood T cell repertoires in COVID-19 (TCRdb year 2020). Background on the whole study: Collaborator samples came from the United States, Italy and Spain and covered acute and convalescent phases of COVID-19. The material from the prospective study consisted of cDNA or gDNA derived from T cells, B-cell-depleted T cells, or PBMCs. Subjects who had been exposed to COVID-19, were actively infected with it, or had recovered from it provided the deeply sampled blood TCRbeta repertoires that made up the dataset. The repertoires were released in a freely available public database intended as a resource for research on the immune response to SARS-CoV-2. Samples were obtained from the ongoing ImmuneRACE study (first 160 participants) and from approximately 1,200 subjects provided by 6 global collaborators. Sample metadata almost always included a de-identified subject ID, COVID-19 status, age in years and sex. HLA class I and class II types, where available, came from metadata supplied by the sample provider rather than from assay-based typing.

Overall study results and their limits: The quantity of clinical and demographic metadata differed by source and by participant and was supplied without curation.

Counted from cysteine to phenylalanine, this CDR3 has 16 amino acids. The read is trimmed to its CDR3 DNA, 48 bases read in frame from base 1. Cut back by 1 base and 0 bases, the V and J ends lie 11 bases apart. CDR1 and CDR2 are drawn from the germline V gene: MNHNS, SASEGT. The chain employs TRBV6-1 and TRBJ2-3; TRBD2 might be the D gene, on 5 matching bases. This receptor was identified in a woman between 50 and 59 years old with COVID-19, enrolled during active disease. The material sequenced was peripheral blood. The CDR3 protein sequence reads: CASSEVASTSTDTQYF. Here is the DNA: TGTGCCAGCAGTGAAGTGGCTAGCACTAGCACAGATACGCAGTATTTT.